The clone carrying this TCR beta chain was observed many times. Its antigen is not identified. Combining iRepertoire HTBI primers with Arm-PCR of CDR3 regions, the authors built TCR beta libraries. Per the original data handling: Samples jointly harbored roughly 62 TRBV and about 15 TRBJ segments. TCRdb re-analysed the multiplex PCR reads in MiXCR, keeping a single row per CDR3 protein. The V and J calls were determined by TCRdb, not by the authors. The sample holds about 540,000 distinct CDR3 sequences, approximately 15% seen once. These data originate in a study of regulatory T cells in long-lasting Graves disease. Findings and limits, study-wide: Accuracy was perhaps lowered by the small sample size.

Time point: newly diagnosed GD, antithyroid drugs for less than 3 months. RNA from PBMCs was the source of the TCR library. The peripheral blood volume drawn was 7 to 10 milliliters, and it was collected into EDTA tubes. Trimming stripped 4 bases from V and 10 bases from J, with 10 bases between. CDR3 size: 11 residues. These data also featured in a second study, about T cells in Graves' hyperthyroidism and ophthalmopathy.

The sequenced sample was peripheral blood mononuclear cells (PBMCs), obtained at new diagnosis, from a patient treated with antithyroid drugs. The origin of this receptor is a man under 40 with Graves disease. The J gene is TRBJ1-2, the V gene TRBV12-3 or TRBV12-4; D ambiguous. The CDR3: CASSSVAAYTF. DNA of the CDR3: TGTGCCAGCAGTTCAGTAGCCGCCTACACCTTC.